The following is a T cell receptor beta chain sequence with its context. What it recognizes is unknown. The data derive from a study of Ad26.COV2.S vaccination and SARS-CoV-2 variants. Study-wide findings and caveats: It is possible that the TCR breadth and depth analyses underestimated the total T cell responses.

CDR3 size: 19 residues. Germline loops: CDR1 KGHSH, CDR2 LQKENI. V was cut by 3 bases and J by 0 bases, with 23 bases left in between. Indicated treatment: some 20 received Ad26.COV2.S at low or high dose, single or two shots; about 5 received placebo; per-sample allocation not given. Each sample was drawn 63 days after the first injection (of vaccine or placebo). Generated by immunoSEQ multiplex PCR, the TCRdb table keeps only in-frame clones and is missing some. The table includes approximately 400,000 clones, about 85% detected once. The sequences come from peripheral blood, collected in a trial of Ad26.COV2.S vaccine versus placebo. The receptor's source is a person aged 18-65 years who received the Ad26.COV2.S COVID-19 vaccine or a placebo. The chain recombines TRBV18 with TRBJ1-2; no clear D gene. The CDR3 loop is CASSPNPPGSIKANYGYTF. CDR3 DNA: TGTGCCAGCTCACCGAACCCCCCTGGGTCTATTAAAGCTAACTATGGCTACACCTTC.